What follows is one T cell receptor beta chain and its context. The antigen is undetermined. This sample is drawn from a study of cytomegalovirus exposure and HLA in healthy donors. Study background: From donors who were HLA-typed, an early data release held 65 million to 85 million unique TCRs. Whole-study results and caveats: For TCR beta chains, V- and J-gene trimming was later linked to a missense DCLRE1C variant. Under in vitro conditions, three CMV-associated chains were confirmed as specific for CMV antigens. The classifier reportedly diagnosed cytomegalovirus status with high specificity and sensitivity.

In the PCR, 60 Vbeta and 13 Jbeta primers were used. Clones were read by immunoSEQ multiplex PCR, and TCRdb kept only the in-frame ones, dropping some. The data contain 150,000 to 200,000 clones, 68% of them singletons. The CDR3 loop spans 14 amino acids. The trim removed 7 bases at V and 7 bases at J, leaving 8 bases unmatched. Germline V gene data show CDR1 as LNHDA and CDR2 as SQIVND (reference sequence). Sequencing was done on a sample of PBMCs. J is TRBJ2-1 and V is TRBV19, with 9 nucleotides matching TRBD2. The receptor was derived from a woman between 35 and 50 years old in good health and CMV-seropositive. As DNA, the CDR3 is TGTGCCAGTAAGGCCGCGGGGGGGCGAAATGAGCAGTTCTTC. Protein sequence: CASKAAGGRNEQFF. The variable domain in full, with the rest retrieved from reference TRBV19 and TRBJ2-1, is DGGITQSPKYLFRKEGQNVTLSCEQNLNHDAMYWYRQDPGQGLRLIYYSQIVNDFQKGDIAEGYSVSREKKESFPLTVTSAQKNPTAFYLCASKAAGGRNEQFFGPGTRLTVL.